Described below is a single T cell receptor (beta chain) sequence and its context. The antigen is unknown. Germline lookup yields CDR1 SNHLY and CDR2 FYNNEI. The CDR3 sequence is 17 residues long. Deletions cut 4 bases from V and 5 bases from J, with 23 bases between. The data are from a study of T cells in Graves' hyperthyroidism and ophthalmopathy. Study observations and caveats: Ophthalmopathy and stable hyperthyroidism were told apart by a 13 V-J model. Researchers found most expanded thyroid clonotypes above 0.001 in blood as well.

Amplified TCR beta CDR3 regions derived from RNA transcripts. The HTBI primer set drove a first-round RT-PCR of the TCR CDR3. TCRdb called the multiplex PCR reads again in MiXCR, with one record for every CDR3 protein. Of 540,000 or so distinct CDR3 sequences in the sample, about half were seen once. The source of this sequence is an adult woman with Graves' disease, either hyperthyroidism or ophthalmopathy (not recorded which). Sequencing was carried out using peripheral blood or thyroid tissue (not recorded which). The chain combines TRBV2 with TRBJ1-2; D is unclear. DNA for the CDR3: TGTGCCAGCAGTGTGAAATTAATAGGGCCGACCTGGTATGGCTACACCTTC. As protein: CASSVKLIGPTWYGYTF.